Following are 12 T cell receptor beta chains from one sample sequenced in a study of shared clonotypes between healthy human individuals. TCRdb's copy holds only in-frame clones and misses some; the assay was immunoSEQ multiplex PCR. The sample consists of a few million clones, less than 95% of them appearing once. Sequenced material: naive CD4+ T cells from PBMCs. Subset given: CD45RA+ positively selected. These receptors all stem from a young man in good health. Some clones in this sample may be carry-over from other donors' samples.

CDR3 region: CASSSLRGEGWETQYF. The DNA of the CDR3 is TGTGCCAGCAGCTCTCTGCGGGGAGAGGGATGGGAGACCCAGTACTTC. This rearrangement joins TRBV7-9 to TRBJ2-5; weak D call: TRBD2 (6 bases). The CDR3 is 16 residues long. V lost 4 bases to trimming and J lost 5 bases, with 20 bases between them. Germline V gene lookup returns CDR1 SEHNR and CDR2 FQNEAQ (reference sequence).

CDR3 coding DNA: TGTGCCAGCAGCCCAAGAGGACAGACGCCCGAAGCTTTCTTT. Protein product: CASSPRGQTPEAFF. The V call is TRBV27, the J call TRBJ1-1, with D tentatively TRBD1 (6 bases). V was shortened by 6 bases and J by 8 bases, with 19 bases between the two germline ends. The CDR3 runs to 14 residues. The germline V gene encodes CDR1 MNHEY and CDR2 SMNVEV (reference sequence).

The chain recombines TRBV6-9 with TRBJ2-7; D uncertain. Trimming shortened V by 4 bases and J by 9 bases, and 13 bases separated the two germline ends. Germline lookup yields CDR1 MNHGY and CDR2 SVAAGI. The CDR3 spans 12 residues. The CDR3 loop reads CASSCPTKRQYF. The CDR3 coding sequence is TGTGCCAGCAGTTGCCCGACGAAGCGGCAGTACTTC.

This clone has only one observation. This chain links TRBV19 with TRBJ2-7, with D hard to call. Trimming took off 3 bases at V and 0 bases at J, with 9 bases between the two ends. This CDR3 spans 14 amino acids. Germline assignment: CDR1 LNHDA and CDR2 SQIVND (reference sequence). The CDR3 DNA reads TGTGCCAGTAGTATGGGCGGAAACTCCTACGAGCAGTACTTC. Translating gives CASSMGGNSYEQYF.

V usage is TRBV6-5 and J usage is TRBJ1-2; D is possibly TRBD1 (6 bases). The CDR3 contains 15 residues. V was clipped by 0 bases and J by 4 bases, with 12 bases between them. Per the germline V gene, CDR1 is MNHEY and CDR2 is SVGAGI. The CDR3 DNA reads TGTGCCAGCAGTTACTCGGCCAGGGGCGCCTATGGCTACACCTTC. Its translation is CASSYSARGAYGYTF.

V usage is TRBV5-4 and J usage is TRBJ2-7, with no clear D. In germline, CDR1 is SGHNT, CDR2 YYREEE (reference sequence). The length of the CDR3 is 14 residues. The V gene lost 0 bases and the J gene lost 7 bases, with 14 bases spanning the gap. CDR3 in amino acids: CASSLDILGVEQYF. In DNA form, the CDR3 reads TGTGCCAGCAGCTTGGATATCCTAGGCGTGGAGCAGTACTTC.

V and J are TRBV7-8 and TRBJ2-2, with 9 bases fitting TRBD1. This CDR3 spans 17 amino acids. The ends lost 5 bases at V and 2 bases at J; junction bases unmatched: 9. Germline CDR1 and CDR2: SGHVS and FQNEAQ. CDR3 loop: CASSPWDRALNTGELFF. CDR3 coding DNA: TGTGCCAGCAGCCCCTGGGACAGGGCGTTAAACACCGGGGAGCTGTTTTTT.

On this clone itself: Other DNA sequences in the sample encode the same CDR3. This sequence joins TRBV5-1 and TRBJ1-2; TRBD1 is a possible D gene (6 bases). Between the trimmed V and J ends, which lost 2 bases and 8 bases, there was a span of 13 bases. The CDR3 sequence is 13 residues long. CDR1 and CDR2 from the germline V gene are SGHRS and YFSETQ. CDR3 sequence reads: CASSFGGANGYTF. Written as DNA, the CDR3 is TGCGCCAGCAGCTTCGGGGGGGCTAACGGCTACACCTTC.

The chain couples TRBV5-5 to TRBJ1-2; no reliable D call. CDR1 SGHKS and CDR2 YYEKEE come from the germline V gene (reference sequence). Trimming left V 1 base short and J 0 bases short, with 10 bases between. This CDR3 is 15 amino acids long. CDR3 region: CASSLNSIPNYGYTF. The CDR3, as DNA: TGTGCCAGCAGCTTGAACAGCATACCTAACTATGGCTACACCTTC.

The rearrangement uses TRBV28 and TRBJ1-2; TRBD1 might be the D (6 bases). Germline V lookup: CDR1 MDHEN, CDR2 SYDVKM. This CDR3 contains 14 residues. Trimming stripped 5 bases from V and 8 bases from J, with 18 bases between. CDR3 sequence (DNA): TGTGCCAGCAGTGGCGGGGGCCCGGCAGGGGGCTACACCTTC. Translated: CASSGGGPAGGYTF.

The chain has TRBV28 and TRBJ1-1; 8 bases are shared with TRBD1. The CDR3 contains 14 residues. The germline V gene encodes CDR1 MDHEN and CDR2 SYDVKM. V shed 4 bases and J 4 bases; nucleotides not matched to a gene: 5. CDR3 residues: CASSSQGAFTEAFF. CDR3 in DNA: TGTGCCAGCAGTTCGCAGGGGGCTTTCACTGAAGCTTTCTTT.

Points on this clone: This CDR3 is also generated by other DNA sequences in the sample. The chain is built from TRBV28 and TRBJ1-2; the D is unclear. Germline CDR1 reads MDHEN; CDR2 reads SYDVKM. V was pared by 2 bases and J by 8 bases, with 6 bases between. This CDR3 is built from 11 residues. Here the CDR3 reads CASSLEEGYTF. CDR3 in DNA: TGTGCCAGCAGTTTAGAGGAGGGCTACACCTTC.